This T cell receptor beta chain was identified during a study of T cell clonality in common variable immunodeficiency. Germline assignment: CDR1 GTSNPN and CDR2 SVGIG (reference sequence). This CDR3 is built from 13 residues. The V segment lost 6 bases and the J segment 7 bases; nucleotides outside the gene matches: 6. This clone was detected many times. The CDR3 end is not reached by the read, which stops 3 residues before it; the germline J gene fills it in. Sequenced by immunoSEQ multiplex PCR; TCRdb stores in-frame clones only, minus some. Recorded here are about 66,000 clones, with no singletons, and the ten leading clones hold over 1.5%.

This chain uses TRBV30 with TRBJ2-1; 10 bases match TRBD1. Sequencing was performed on peripheral blood mononuclear cells. The sequence was obtained from a person aged 18-69 years in good health. The CDR3 sequence is CACSGTGENEQFF. Incomplete CDR3 DNA: TGTGCCTGTTCCGGGACAGGGGAAAATGAG. Full variable domain (outside the CDR3, taken from reference TRBV30 and TRBJ2-1): SQTIHQWPATLVQPVGSPLSLECTVEGTSNPNLYWYRQAAGRGLQLLFYSVGIGQISSEVPQNLSASRPQDRQFILSSKKLLLSDSGFYLCACSGTGENEQFFGPGTRLTVL.